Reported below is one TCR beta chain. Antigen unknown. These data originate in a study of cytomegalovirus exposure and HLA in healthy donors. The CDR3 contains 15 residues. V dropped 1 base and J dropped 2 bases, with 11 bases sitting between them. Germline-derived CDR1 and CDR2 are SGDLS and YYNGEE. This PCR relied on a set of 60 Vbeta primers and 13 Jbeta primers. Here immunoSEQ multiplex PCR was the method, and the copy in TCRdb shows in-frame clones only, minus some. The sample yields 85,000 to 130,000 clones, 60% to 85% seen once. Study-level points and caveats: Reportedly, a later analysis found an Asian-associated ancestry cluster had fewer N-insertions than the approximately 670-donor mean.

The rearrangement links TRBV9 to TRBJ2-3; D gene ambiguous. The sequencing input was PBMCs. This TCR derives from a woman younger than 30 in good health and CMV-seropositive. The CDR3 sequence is CASSVYPTDTDTQYF. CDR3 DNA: TGTGCCAGCAGCGTATACCCCACAGACACAGATACGCAGTATTTT.